The rows below give T cell receptor beta chains drawn from one sample of a study of control samples from healthy donors and cancer patients. Profiled with immunoSEQ multiplex PCR; TCRdb holds only in-frame clones, not every one. The sample yields 120,000 or so clones, more than 75% seen once. Sequenced input: blood. The receptors derive from a man under 40 in good health. Each CDR3 is given with its conserved first and last residue. Each record gives: CDR3 DNA, CDR3 protein, D gene, clone size, V gene, J gene. The D gene is left open where the match is weak. Size is omitted from some rows. Given values are once, few, many or a class for expanded clones.

DNA: TGTGCCATCAGTGGGACAGGAGGAGCGGCTGAAGCTTTCTTT; CDR3: CAISGTGGAAEAFF; D: TRBD1; size: .; V: TRBV10-3; J: TRBJ1-1
DNA: TGTGCCATCAGTGGTAGCGGGGGGGCCACCGCAGATACGCAGTATTTT; CDR3: CAISGSGGATADTQYF; D: TRBD2; size: .; V: TRBV10-3; J: TRBJ2-3
DNA: TGCGCCAGCAGCTCAAGGCCTCACACCGATACTGGAAACACCATATATTTT; CDR3: CASSSRPHTDTGNTIYF; D: .; size: once; V: TRBV5-1; J: TRBJ1-3
DNA: TGTGCCAGCTCACCGGGGTACGGTCGAGACACTGAAGCTTTCTTT; CDR3: CASSPGYGRDTEAFF; D: .; size: .; V: TRBV18; J: TRBJ1-1
DNA: TGTGCCAGCAGCCTAGGGGGGGGCGAGGAAAAACTGTTTTTT; CDR3: CASSLGGGEEKLFF; D: .; size: .; V: TRBV11-3; J: TRBJ1-4
DNA: TGTGCCAGCAGTTACTCGGAAGGCAGGGGCCCCTACGAGCAGTACTTC; CDR3: CASSYSEGRGPYEQYF; D: .; size: .; V: TRBV6-2/TRBV6-3; J: TRBJ2-7
DNA: TGTGCCAGCAGCCCCGGACAGATTGCTCTGGGAGCCAACGTCCTGACTTTC; CDR3: CASSPGQIALGANVLTF; D: .; size: .; V: TRBV3-1/TRBV3-2; J: TRBJ2-6
DNA: TGTGCCAGCAGACTACTAGCGGGGGGGCCGTCTGGAGATACGCAGTATTTT; CDR3: CASRLLAGGPSGDTQYF; D: .; size: .; V: TRBV21-1; J: TRBJ2-3
DNA: TGTGCCAGCAGCGTAGATGGAGGGGCCTATGGCTACACCTTC; CDR3: CASSVDGGAYGYTF; D: .; size: .; V: TRBV9; J: TRBJ1-2
DNA: TGTGCCAGCAGGCAGTTCGATACTTCACCCCTCCACTTT; CDR3: CASRQFDTSPLHF; D: .; size: .; V: TRBV6-5; J: TRBJ1-6
DNA: TGCGCCAGCAGCGGGACAGGAACCTACGAGCAGTACTTC; CDR3: CASSGTGTYEQYF; D: TRBD1; size: few; V: TRBV5-1; J: TRBJ2-7
DNA: TGTGCCAGCAGCCTGACCGGGACAAACAACAATGAGCAGTTCTTC; CDR3: CASSLTGTNNNEQFF; D: .; size: .; V: TRBV9; J: TRBJ2-1
DNA: TGTGCCAGCAGTTCTCTGACAGGGCGGCCCCAGCATTTT; CDR3: CASSSLTGRPQHF; D: TRBD1; size: .; V: TRBV6-5; J: TRBJ1-5
DNA: TGTGCCACCAGCAGAGACACCCCGCGTGCCGCTAGCTCCTATAATTCACCCCTCCACTTT; CDR3: CATSRDTPRAASSYNSPLHF; D: .; size: .; V: TRBV15; J: TRBJ1-6